Below, 30 T cell receptor beta chains from the same sample are listed, as sequenced in a study of T cell repertoires in aging, cancer and after chemotherapy. A mixed TRB-A/B primer pool amplified rearranged TRB by multiplex touch-down PCR. TCRdb independently ran MiXCR on the multiplex PCR reads; one entry per CDR3 protein. This repertoire shows 2,500 to 3,500 distinct CDR3 sequences, 20% to 25% found once; its top ten account for about three fifths. TCR beta rearrangements were amplified from peripheral blood genomic DNA. The specimen sequenced was blood. These receptors all stem from a human donor with a solid tumor.

By sample share, this clonotype is medium-sized. V usage is TRBV27 and J usage is TRBJ2-7; 9 bases map to TRBD1. Germline values: CDR1 MNHEY, CDR2 SMNVEV (reference sequence). The junction had 7 bases not matched to a gene; V was cut back by 3 bases and J by 7 bases. This CDR3 is built from 14 residues. DNA of the CDR3: TGTGCCAGCAGTTTCTTGGACAGGGGTTGGGAGCAGTACTTC. Its translation is CASSFLDRGWEQYF.

The V and J genes are TRBV12-3 or TRBV12-4 and TRBJ1-2; 9 bases map to TRBD1. The V segment lost 9 bases and the J segment 4 bases; nucleotides outside the gene matches: 9. The CDR3 loop spans 14 amino acids. The CDR3 bases are TGTGCCAGGAGTCCGGGACAGGGAGGCTATGGCTACACCTTC. This sequence encodes CARSPGQGGYGYTF.

The CDR3 loop is CASSLGAGSSYNEQFF. DNA for the CDR3: TGTGCCAGCAGCTTAGGTGCGGGGAGCTCCTACAATGAGCAGTTCTTC. The rearrangement joins TRBV7-6 to TRBJ2-1; possibly TRBD2 for D (6 bases). Trimming shortened V by 1 base and J by 0 bases, and 10 bases separated the two germline ends. The CDR3 covers 16 residues. Germline loops: CDR1 SGHVS, CDR2 FNYEAQ.

The rearrangement uses TRBV7-2 and TRBJ2-5; D call uncertain. V was cut by 7 bases and J by 1 base, with 16 bases left in between. Germline V CDR1 and CDR2: SGHTA, FQGNSA. The CDR3 is made up of 15 amino acids. The CDR3 DNA is TGTGCCAGCATCCGTACAGTGGGGTCCCAAGAGACCCAGTACTTC. It translates to CASIRTVGSQETQYF. Filled out from reference TRBV7-2 and TRBJ2-5, the complete variable domain reads GAGVSQSPSNKVTEKGKDVELRCDPISGHTALYWYRQSLGQGLEFLIYFQGNSAPDKSGLPSDRFSAERTGGSVSTLTIQRTQQEDSAVYLCASIRTVGSQETQYFGPGTRLLVL.

The chain links TRBV27 to TRBJ1-2; D unresolved. V lost 7 bases and J 8 bases, leaving 17 bases between the germline ends. Germline CDR1 reads MNHEY; CDR2 reads SMNVEV (reference sequence). There are 13 residues in the CDR3. CDR3 sequence (DNA): TGTGCCAGCACCCAAGGAGGGCTCTACGGCTACACCTTC. This codes for CASTQGGLYGYTF.

Within the sample, this clonotype is medium-sized. V usage is TRBV27 and J usage is TRBJ1-5; tentative D call: TRBD1 (5 bases). The germline CDR1 and CDR2 sequences are MNHEY and SMNVEV (reference sequence). The CDR3 is 15 amino acids. Trimming took off 2 bases at V and 2 bases at J, with 10 bases between the two ends. The CDR3 reads CASSLGTGGNQPQHF. Written as DNA, the CDR3 is TGTGCCAGCAGTTTAGGGACGGGGGGCAATCAGCCCCAGCATTTT.

This clonotype was counted a few times. The chain carries TRBV11-1 and TRBJ2-5, with D possibly matching TRBD2 (5 bases). Trimming shortened V by 1 base and J by 0 bases, and 9 bases separated the two germline ends. CDR3 size: 15 residues. Germline CDR1 SGHAT, CDR2 FQDESV (reference sequence). This CDR3 reads CASSLGGGNQETQYF. The DNA of the CDR3 is TGTGCCAGCAGCTTAGGAGGAGGAAACCAAGAGACCCAGTACTTC.

This chain links TRBV6-2 or TRBV6-3 with TRBJ2-7; D uncertain. V dropped 6 bases and J dropped 9 bases, with 12 bases sitting between them. Germline assignment: CDR1 MNHEY and CDR2 SVGEGT. This CDR3 region has 11 residues. This CDR3 is CASSQNLWQYF. The CDR3 nucleotides read TGTGCCAGCAGCCAGAACTTATGGCAGTACTTC.

As to this clonotype: A much larger clone lies one base from this, so it may be a read error. The V and J genes are TRBV6-5 and TRBJ2-3, with 7 bases aligning to TRBD2. The CDR3 sequence is 16 residues long. Germline lookup yields CDR1 MNHEY and CDR2 SVGAGI. V gave up 6 bases and J gave up 6 bases; unmatched junction bases: 15. CDR3: CASRPGLTGVMDTQYF. CDR3 sequence (DNA): TGTGCCAGCAGACCGGGACTAACGGGAGTAATGGATACGCAGTATTTT.

This clonotype occurred a few times. This chain joins TRBV6-5 and TRBJ2-5; the match to TRBD2 covers 11 bases. Germline V gives CDR1 MNHEY, CDR2 SVGAGI. V shed 2 bases and J 0 bases; nucleotides not matched to a gene: 5. The CDR3 is made up of 17 amino acids. The CDR3 loop is CASSYPLAGGDQETQYF. The CDR3 DNA is TGTGCCAGCAGTTACCCCCTAGCGGGGGGCGACCAAGAGACCCAGTACTTC.

This clonotype is deemed medium-sized. This chain joins TRBV13 and TRBJ1-3, with unresolved D. This CDR3 has 12 residues. CDR1 PRHDT and CDR2 FYEKMQ come from the germline V gene (reference sequence). Trimming took off 6 bases at V and 0 bases at J, with 3 bases between the two ends. The CDR3 DNA reads as TGTGCCAGCAGGGACTCTGGAAACACCATATATTTT. It is translated as CASRDSGNTIYF.

This clonotype has more than one count but fewer than ten. The rearrangement joins TRBV6-5 to TRBJ1-1; the D is unclear. The CDR3 is 13 residues long. Germline CDR1 and CDR2: MNHEY and SVGAGI. Trimming took 8 bases from V and 4 from J, leaving 14 bases between them. The CDR3 sequence is CASSGSLGTEAFF. DNA for the CDR3: TGTGCCAGCTCGGGCTCCCTTGGCACTGAAGCTTTCTTT.

Judged by abundance, this clonotype is medium-sized. The rearrangement uses TRBV29-1 and TRBJ1-1; D ambiguous. Trimming left V 8 bases short and J 5 bases short, with 18 bases between. The germline CDR1 and CDR2 sequences are SQVTM and ANQGSEA. The CDR3 is made up of 13 amino acids. The CDR3, as DNA: TGCAGCACCAGCAGGATCCCTATTACTGAAGCTTTCTTT. It yields the protein CSTSRIPITEAFF.

This chain links TRBV5-1 with TRBJ2-5; D gene unclear. This CDR3 is 14 amino acids long. The V and J ends lost 0 bases and 4 bases respectively, with 10 bases between them. Germline-derived CDR1 and CDR2 are SGHRS and YFSETQ. The CDR3 loop reads CASSLVGDGETQYF. The CDR3 DNA reads TGCGCCAGCAGCTTGGTGGGTGACGGAGAGACCCAGTACTTC. Supplemented by reference TRBV5-1 and TRBJ2-5, the full variable domain reads KAGVTQTPRYLIKTRGQQVTLSCSPISGHRSVSWYQQTPGQGLQFLFEYFSETQRNKGNFPGRFSGRQFSNSRSEMNVSTLELGDSALYLCASSLVGDGETQYFGPGTRLLVL.

By proportion, this clonotype is medium-sized. The rearrangement uses TRBV6-2 or TRBV6-3 and TRBJ2-3; D uncertain. Trimming stripped 2 bases from V and 7 bases from J, with 4 bases between. CDR1 and CDR2 (germline): MNHEY, SVGEGT. This CDR3 comprises 11 residues. This CDR3 reads CASSYLHTQYF. The DNA for the CDR3 is TGTGCCAGCAGTTACCTACATACGCAGTATTTT.

This sequence joins TRBV7-2 and TRBJ2-1; D may correspond to TRBD1 or TRBD2 (5 bases each). Trimming took 5 bases from V and 8 from J, leaving 19 bases between them. In germline, CDR1 is SGHTA, CDR2 FQGNSA. The length of the CDR3 is 15 residues. The CDR3 coding sequence is TGTGCCAGCAGCGGGGACGGAGGAAGGATCGATGAGCAGTTCTTC. Amino acid sequence: CASSGDGGRIDEQFF.

J is TRBJ1-4 and V is TRBV19, with TRBD1 identical over 8 bases. Germline CDR1 reads LNHDA; CDR2 reads SQIVND (reference sequence). The ends lost 4 bases at V and 0 bases at J; junction bases unmatched: 4. The CDR3 totals 16 residues. In DNA form, the CDR3 reads TGTGCCAGTAGTAGACAGGGGACGACAACTAATGAAAAACTGTTTTTT. Amino acid sequence: CASSRQGTTTNEKLFF. Full variable domain (remainder filled in from reference TRBV19 and TRBJ1-4): DGGITQSPKYLFRKEGQNVTLSCEQNLNHDAMYWYRQDPGQGLRLIYYSQIVNDFQKGDIAEGYSVSREKKESFPLTVTSAQKNPTAFYLCASSRQGTTTNEKLFFGSGTQLSVL.

The chain is built from TRBV10-1 and TRBJ2-5; maybe TRBD1 (5 bases). Germline CDR1 reads WNHNN; CDR2 reads SYGVQD (reference sequence). V was trimmed by 4 bases and J by 8 bases, leaving 17 bases between them. The CDR3 has 14 residues. CDR3 residues: CASSGQPFGATQYF. The DNA for the CDR3 is TGCGCCAGCAGTGGACAGCCGTTTGGGGCCACCCAGTACTTC.

The chain is built from TRBV6-1 and TRBJ2-5; 15 bases line up with TRBD2. The V and J ends lost 4 bases and 4 bases, in that order; junction bases with no gene match: 13. This CDR3 has 19 residues. Looked up from germline, CDR1 is MNHNS and CDR2 is SASEGT. CDR3 loop: CASSGIWGLAGGKGETQYF. The CDR3 DNA sequence: TGTGCCAGCAGTGGAATTTGGGGACTAGCGGGGGGAAAGGGAGAGACCCAGTACTTC.

A word on this clonotype: Possible read error: a much larger clone is one base away. This chain joins TRBV5-6 and TRBJ2-3, with TRBD1 as a possible D gene (5 bases). This CDR3 region has 14 residues. Germline CDR1 reads SGHDT; CDR2 reads YYEEEE. Deletions cut 3 bases from V and 5 bases from J, with 13 bases between. The CDR3 region is CASSSWGGGDTQYF. The CDR3 bases are TGTGCCAGCAGCTCATGGGGCGGCGGAGATACGCAGTATTTT.

This clonotype ranks as medium-sized. The chain links TRBV27 to TRBJ2-7, with 9 bases that match TRBD2. The CDR3 is 16 residues long. The germline V gene encodes CDR1 MNHEY and CDR2 SMNVEV (reference sequence). V lost 3 bases to trimming and J lost 2 bases; unmatched junction nucleotides: 8. The CDR3 DNA reads as TGTGCCAGCAGTTTTTCTTCGACTAGCGGTACCTACGAGCAGTACTTC. This gives the protein CASSFSSTSGTYEQYF.

This clonotype was counted once. The chain combines TRBV15 with TRBJ1-4; perhaps TRBD1 as D (6 bases). The germline gives CDR1 LNHNV, CDR2 YYDKDF (reference sequence). Trimming took off 7 bases at V and 4 bases at J, with 13 bases between the two ends. This CDR3 has 14 amino acids. CDR3 sequence reads: CATIQRGVNEKLFF. CDR3 in DNA: TGTGCCACCATACAGAGGGGGGTTAATGAAAAACTGTTTTTT.

By share, this clonotype counts as medium-sized. The V and J genes are TRBV6-1 and TRBJ2-7, with unresolved D. Trimming cost V 5 bases and J 0 bases, with 14 bases left between them. Per germline, CDR1 MNHNS and CDR2 SASEGT. CDR3 length: 15 residues. The CDR3 loop is CASSRPERSSYEQYF. Written as DNA, the CDR3 is TGTGCCAGCAGTCGGCCGGAGAGGAGCTCCTACGAGCAGTACTTC.

Note on this clonotype: A much larger clonotype is one base distant, so this may be a read error. V usage is TRBV19 and J usage is TRBJ2-1; TRBD1 might be the D (6 bases). CDR3 length equals 17 residues. Germline V gives CDR1 LNHDA, CDR2 SQIVND (reference sequence). Trimming removed 1 base from V and 1 base from J, with 14 bases in between. The CDR3 protein is CASSIGAQGTSYNEQFF. The CDR3, as DNA: TGTGCCAGTAGTATAGGGGCACAGGGAACGTCCTACAATGAGCAGTTCTTC.

V is TRBV14 and J is TRBJ2-7; D uncertain. The CDR3 is 12 amino acids. Deletions cut 1 base from V and 8 bases from J, with 9 bases between. CDR1 is SGHDN, CDR2 FVKESK, per germline. The CDR3 sequence is CASSQVEAKQYF. The CDR3 DNA sequence: TGTGCCAGCAGCCAAGTTGAGGCGAAGCAGTACTTC.

This chain connects TRBV21-1 to TRBJ2-7; the table assigns TRBD1, which was not confirmed against the DNA. TRBV21-1 counts as a pseudogene. The CDR3 spans 14 residues. CDR3 protein: CASSTRDSSYEQYF. CDR3 in DNA: TGTGCCAGCAGCACCAGGGACAGCTCCTACGAGCAGTACTTC.

This clonotype is medium-sized within its sample. The J gene is TRBJ2-4, the V gene TRBV19; D uncertain. This CDR3 has 13 residues. The V and J ends lost 0 bases and 4 bases respectively, with 4 bases between them. Germline V lookup: CDR1 LNHDA, CDR2 SQIVND (reference sequence). The CDR3 here is CASSIEEKNIQYF. Written as DNA, the CDR3 is TGTGCCAGTAGTATAGAGGAGAAAAACATTCAGTACTTC.

V usage is TRBV15 and J usage is TRBJ1-3; D is perhaps TRBD1 (5 bases). Per the germline V gene, CDR1 is LNHNV and CDR2 is YYDKDF (reference sequence). Trimming stripped 3 bases from V and 0 bases from J, with 6 bases between. CDR3 length: 14 residues. CDR3 coding DNA: TGTGCCACCAGCAGGGGACTCTCTGGAAACACCATATATTTT. Translated, it gives CATSRGLSGNTIYF. Full variable domain (rest looked up from reference TRBV15 and TRBJ1-3): DAMVIQNPRYQVTQFGKPVTLSCSQTLNHNVMYWYQQKSSQAPKLLFHYYDKDFNNEADTPDNFQSRRPNTSFCFLDIRSPGLGDTAMYLCATSRGLSGNTIYFGEGSWLTVV.

This clonotype appeared a few times. This chain uses TRBV14 with TRBJ2-1; either TRBD1 or TRBD2 may fit D (6 bases each). From germline, CDR1 is SGHDN and CDR2 FVKESK. The CDR3 totals 16 residues. With 4 bases removed from V and 1 base from J, the gap between germline ends came to 14 bases. For the CDR3, the DNA is TGTGCCAGCAGCCGAGGCGGGACACCGTCCTACAATGAGCAGTTCTTC. The encoded protein is CASSRGGTPSYNEQFF.

This clonotype was picked up a small number of times. The chain carries TRBV20-1 and TRBJ2-1; TRBD2 matches at 8 bases. Germline V gene sequence: CDR1 DFQATT, CDR2 SNEGSKA (reference sequence). Losses at the gene ends were 5 bases for V and 7 bases for J; bases not matched to a gene: 10. CDR3 length: 14 amino acids. The CDR3, as DNA: TGCAGTGCTCAAGGGGTAGCGGGAAAAAATGAGCAGTTCTTC. Translated: CSAQGVAGKNEQFF.